This T cell receptor (beta chain) is from a study of CD8+ T cells in alopecia areata. Investigators isolated RNA and reverse transcribed it into cDNA to act as the sequencing template. Method: immunoSEQ multiplex PCR; TCRdb's copy keeps in-frame clones and lacks some. The sample has about 190,000 clones; roughly 60% are singletons. Regarding treatment: oral pan-JAK inhibitor, 5-10 mg twice daily. This specimen was CD4+ T cells sorted from blood, taken around week 50, from a patient treated with tofacitinib. This TCR was sampled from a human donor with alopecia areata.

This CDR3 is CASSVNTDTQYF. CDR3 sequence (DNA): TGTGCCAGCAGCGTTAATACAGATACGCAGTATTTT. The chain uses TRBV9 and TRBJ2-3; D unclear. The CDR3 is made up of 12 amino acids. V lost 2 bases and J lost 3, with 4 bases in between. Germline V lookup: CDR1 SGDLS, CDR2 YYNGEE.